Presented here are 23 T cell receptor beta chains from one specimen sequenced in a study of T cell repertoires in cytomegalovirus infection (dated by TCRdb to between 2018 and 2021). Sequencing was performed on an Illumina HiSeq 1500. TCRdb ran its own pipeline on the public reads, namely fastp trimming at Q25 and MiXCR clone calling, and kept in-frame beta chains. Rows with one shared CDR3 protein collapse into an entry with the most common genes and DNA. This sample comprises some 700,000 distinct CDR3 sequences, roughly 36% of them detected only once. The leading ten clones occupy roughly 2.9% of the sample. The sequenced sample consisted of PBMCs. These receptors originate from a human donor in good health (CMV status not recorded). Some clones in this sample may be carry-over from other donors' samples.

The V call is TRBV10-3, the J call TRBJ1-2, with D uncertain. V was trimmed by 3 bases and J by 8 bases, leaving 19 bases between them. The CDR3 totals 15 residues. Germline values: CDR1 ENHRY, CDR2 SYGVKD. The CDR3 nucleotides are TGTGCCATCAGTGAAGAGGCCCTTTTACCCCGGGGCTACACCTTC. Residues: CAISEEALLPRGYTF.

The chain carries TRBV2 and TRBJ2-7, with D perhaps given as TRBD1 or TRBD2 (5 bases each). Trimming took off 6 bases at V and 4 bases at J, with 13 bases between the two ends. In germline, CDR1 is SNHLY, CDR2 FYNNEI. The CDR3 covers 13 residues. The CDR3 reads CASRAPWGYEQYF. Here the CDR3 DNA reads TGTGCCAGCAGGGCCCCGTGGGGGTACGAGCAGTACTTC.

The chain is built from TRBV7-2 and TRBJ1-6, with D possibly TRBD1 on 6 matching bases. The CDR3 contains 17 residues. Germline V lookup: CDR1 SGHTA, CDR2 FQGNSA. Trimming cost V 1 base and J 0 bases, with 10 bases left between them. In DNA form, the CDR3 reads TGTGCCAGCAGCTTAGGGAGGGGGGGCTCCTATAATTCACCCCTCCACTTT. It specifies CASSLGRGGSYNSPLHF.

The genes are TRBV6-2 or TRBV6-3 and TRBJ2-1, with D possibly being TRBD1 or TRBD2 (6 bases each). Trimming took off 5 bases at V and 6 bases at J, with 17 bases between the two ends. Germline CDR1 MNHEY, CDR2 SVGEGT. The CDR3 has 15 amino acids. The CDR3 reads CASSPDWGAINEQFF. For the CDR3, the DNA is TGTGCCAGCAGTCCCGATTGGGGGGCGATCAATGAGCAGTTCTTC.

The J gene is TRBJ2-7, the V gene TRBV4-1; D gene ambiguous. Germline CDR1 and CDR2: MGHRA and YSYEKL. Trimming left V 4 bases short and J 2 bases short, with 18 bases between. This CDR3 region has 16 residues. The chain's CDR3 is CASSRGIGSGPYEQYF. CDR3 nucleotides: TGCGCCAGCAGCCGGGGTATAGGGTCAGGCCCCTACGAGCAGTACTTC.

This clonotype showed up just a few times. The rearrangement uses TRBV7-3 and TRBJ1-6, with D uncertain. Trimming took 5 bases from V and 2 from J, leaving 10 bases between them. Germline V lookup: CDR1 SGHTA, CDR2 FQGTGA. This CDR3 contains 15 residues. CDR3 loop: CASSPGPAYNSPLHF. The CDR3 bases are TGTGCCAGCAGCCCGGGTCCAGCCTATAATTCACCCCTCCACTTT. Based on the CDR3 plus reference TRBV7-3 and TRBJ1-6, the full variable domain is GAGVSQTPSNKVTEKGKYVELRCDPISGHTALYWYRQSLGQGPEFLIYFQGTGAADDSGLPNDRFFAVRPEGSVSTLKIQRTERGDSAVYLCASSPGPAYNSPLHFGNGTRLTVT.

This clonotype has only a few counts. One end of the junction varies from germline; a read error may be responsible. The rearrangement joins TRBV7-2 to TRBJ2-7; 7 nucleotides match TRBD1. CDR1 is SGHTA, CDR2 FQGNSA, per germline. The CDR3 spans 14 residues. CDR3 in amino acids: CASSLGQGPYEKYF. CDR3 DNA: TGTGCCAGCAGCTTAGGACAGGGCCCCTACGAGAAGTACTTC. The variable domain in full, completed from reference TRBV7-2 and TRBJ2-7, reads GAGVSQSPSNKVTEKGKDVELRCDPISGHTALYWYRQSLGQGLEFLIYFQGNSAPDKSGLPSDRFSAERTGGSVSTLTIQRTQQEDSAVYLCASSLGQGPYEKYFGPGTRLTVT.

The chain has TRBV5-1 and TRBJ1-2, with 11 bases aligning to TRBD1. Germline values: CDR1 SGHRS, CDR2 YFSETQ. The CDR3 is 15 amino acids. V lost 0 bases and J lost 4; bases outside the gene matches: 2. CDR3 region: CASSLGTGGGYGYTF. In DNA form, the CDR3 reads TGCGCCAGCAGCTTGGGGACAGGGGGCGGCTATGGCTACACCTTC.

Remarks on this clonotype: The missing conserved phenylalanine or tryptophan at the end of this CDR3 makes a read error likely. The rearrangement links TRBV7-2 to TRBJ2-7, with 8 bases aligning to TRBD1. The CDR3 runs 17 residues. Trimming cost V 0 bases and J 4 bases; bases outside gene matches: 11. CDR1 SGHTA and CDR2 FQGNSA come from the germline V gene. The CDR3: CASSLARTGGGNYEQYL. DNA for the CDR3: TGTGCCAGCAGCTTAGCGCGAACAGGGGGTGGTAATTACGAGCAGTACTTA.

In its sample, this clonotype was seen many times. The chain links TRBV7-2 to TRBJ1-1, with 8 bases identical to TRBD1. In germline, CDR1 is SGHTA, CDR2 FQGNSA. The J segment lost 0 bases and the V segment lost 5 bases, leaving 8 bases of the junction unmatched. The CDR3 covers 16 residues. The CDR3 is CASSPELGQVNTEAFF. For the CDR3, the DNA is TGTGCCAGCAGCCCCGAGCTGGGACAGGTGAACACTGAAGCTTTCTTT.

On this clonotype: Given a much more abundant clone one base away, this may be a read error. The chain uses TRBV7-2 and TRBJ2-1, with TRBD1 matching 10 bases. CDR3 size: 15 residues. The germline V gene has CDR1 SGHTA and CDR2 FQGNSA. The CDR3 protein is CASSLGQGMWYEQCF. CDR3 DNA: TGTGCCAGCAGCTTGGGACAGGGGATGTGGTATGAGCAGTGCTTC.

The table lists this clonotype with a few counts. The chain is built from TRBV28 and TRBJ2-3; the match to TRBD2 covers 14 bases. V lost 4 bases and J lost 4; bases outside the gene matches: 7. Germline assignment: CDR1 MDHEN and CDR2 SYDVKM. This CDR3 spans 17 amino acids. The CDR3 spells CASSSPGTSGSADTQYF. The CDR3, as DNA: TGTGCCAGCAGTTCCCCCGGGACTAGCGGGAGCGCAGATACGCAGTATTTT.

The J gene is TRBJ2-3, the V gene TRBV11-2; TRBD1 might be the D (6 bases). Germline loops: CDR1 SGHAT, CDR2 FQNNGV. The length of the CDR3 is 15 residues. V lost 2 bases, J lost 2 bases, and 11 bases lay in between. This CDR3 is CASSLNRAATDTQYF. CDR3 nucleotide sequence: TGTGCCAGCAGCTTAAACAGGGCGGCCACAGATACGCAGTATTTT. The whole variable domain, filled in from reference TRBV11-2 and TRBJ2-3, reads EAGVAQSPRYKIIEKRQSVAFWCNPISGHATLYWYQQILGQGPKLLIQFQNNGVVDDSQLPKDRFSAERLKGVDSTLKIQPAKLEDSAVYLCASSLNRAATDTQYFGPGTRLTVL.

This clonotype was seen only a few times. CDR3 protein: CATSDGLSGGYTF. The DNA for the CDR3 is TGTGCCACCAGTGACGGACTCAGCGGTGGCTACACCTTC. The rearrangement joins TRBV24-1 to TRBJ1-2, with unresolved D. Germline lookup yields CDR1 KGHDR and CDR2 SFDVKD. This CDR3 is built from 13 residues. Trimming left V 4 bases short and J 7 bases short, with 12 bases between.

As regards this clonotype: Being one base from a much bigger clone, this may be a read error. V and J are TRBV7-3 and TRBJ1-1; D is undetermined. The CDR3 has 13 residues. Looked up from germline, CDR1 is SGHTA and CDR2 is FQGTGA. DNA for the CDR3: TGTGCCAGCAGCTTAAAACAGAACACTGAAGCTCTCTTT. Encoded protein: CASSLKQNTEALF.

This clonotype appeared a few times. The rearrangement uses TRBV12-3 or TRBV12-4 and TRBJ1-1; the D is unclear. The CDR3 totals 12 residues. V lost 6 bases and J 1 base, leaving 6 bases between the germline ends. CDR3 region: CASRMKNTEAFF. DNA of the CDR3: TGTGCCAGCAGGATGAAGAACACTGAAGCTTTCTTT.

The chain carries TRBV20-1 and TRBJ1-6, with 8 bases fitting TRBD1. V gave up 6 bases and J gave up 5 bases; unmatched junction bases: 15. The CDR3 extends over 17 amino acids. The V gene's germline CDR1 is DFQATT and CDR2 SNEGSKA (reference sequence). CDR3 region: CSASGQGRSANNSPLHF. Here the CDR3 DNA reads TGCAGTGCAAGTGGACAGGGAAGGTCGGCGAATAATTCACCCCTCCACTTT.

This clonotype was counted between two and nine times. CDR3 protein: CASSLRPGPDYSNQPQHF. The CDR3 nucleotides read TGTGCCAGCAGTTTACGTCCGGGACCTGATTATAGCAATCAGCCCCAGCATTTT. The rearrangement uses TRBV27 and TRBJ1-5, with a weak D call TRBD1 (5 bases). CDR3 length: 18 residues. Germline CDR1 MNHEY, CDR2 SMNVEV (reference sequence). With 2 bases removed from V and 0 bases from J, the gap between germline ends came to 17 bases.

The chain carries TRBV28 and TRBJ1-1; the D gene is possibly TRBD1 (5 bases). The V end was cut by 5 bases, the J end by 2 bases, with 12 bases between. Germline-derived CDR1 and CDR2 are MDHEN and SYDVKM. This CDR3 is 14 amino acids long. For the CDR3, the DNA is TGTGCCAGCAGTGAGTTGACAGAAAACACTGAAGCTTTCTTT. This gives the protein CASSELTENTEAFF. Complete variable domain (other parts from reference TRBV28 and TRBJ1-1): DVKVTQSSRYLVKRTGEKVFLECVQDMDHENMFWYRQDPGLGLRLIYFSYDVKMKEKGDIPEGYSVSREKKERFSLILESASTNQTSMYLCASSELTENTEAFFGQGTRLTVV.

This clonotype was recorded a few times. The J gene is TRBJ1-5, the V gene TRBV28; 9 bases agree with TRBD1. The CDR3 covers 16 residues. V lost 6 bases, J lost 0 bases, and 6 bases stayed unmatched. In germline, CDR1 is MDHEN, CDR2 SYDVKM. The CDR3 DNA reads as TGTGCCAGCAGGGACGACAGGGGGTATAGCAATCAGCCCCAGCATTTT. This gives the protein CASRDDRGYSNQPQHF.

This clonotype was found a few times. The CDR3 bases are TGTGCCAGCAGCCGGGACTATTACACCGGGGAGCTGTTTTTT. It encodes CASSRDYYTGELFF. The chain has TRBV7-9 and TRBJ2-2, with TRBD2 matching 7 bases. The trim removed 5 bases at V and 3 bases at J, leaving 3 bases unmatched. The CDR3 sequence is 14 residues long. Germline lookup yields CDR1 SEHNR and CDR2 FQNEAQ (reference sequence).

The chain employs TRBV5-1 and TRBJ1-2, with a possible D match to TRBD1 (5 bases). This CDR3 has 14 residues. V was shortened by 0 bases and J by 5 bases, with 11 bases between the two germline ends. Germline CDR1 SGHRS, CDR2 YFSETQ. The CDR3 reads CASSLVAGHYGYTF. The CDR3 DNA reads as TGCGCCAGCAGCTTGGTCGCGGGGCATTATGGCTACACCTTC.

This clonotype was observed a handful of times. V usage is TRBV7-9 and J usage is TRBJ2-3; unclear D gene. CDR1 is SEHNR and CDR2 is FQNEAQ in the germline V gene (reference sequence). The V gene lost 5 bases and the J gene lost 8 bases, with 11 bases spanning the gap. The CDR3 length is 12 residues. Here the CDR3 reads CASSPRVGTQYF. Written as DNA, the CDR3 is TGTGCCAGCAGCCCTAGGGTGGGTACGCAGTATTTT.